These T cell receptor beta chains were read from a single sample in a study of T cell responses to AZD1222 COVID-19 vaccine. TCRdb keeps only in-frame clones here, not all; method: immunoSEQ multiplex PCR. Seen here are more than 75,000 clones, about 89% observed once, and the top ten hold 6.5% to 8.5%. The sequenced sample was peripheral blood, obtained on day 0 of AZD1222 vaccination. Receptors originate from an adult in good health. CDR3s include the opening cysteine and the closing phenylalanine or tryptophan. D genes are given only for firm matches. Expanded clones are given a class, and other clones once, few, many or no size at all.

CAWTQDRPYEQYF | TGTGCCTGGACCCAGGACAGGCCCTACGAGCAGTACTTC | TRBJ2-7 | TRBV30 | TRBD1 | few
CASSYGGGSTGELFF | TGTGCCAGCAGTTACGGGGGAGGTAGCACCGGGGAGCTGTTTTTT | TRBJ2-2 | TRBV6-5 | - | -
CASSLKGSGANVLTF | TGTGCCAGCAGCTTAAAAGGGTCTGGGGCCAACGTCCTGACTTTC | TRBJ2-6 | TRBV7-3 | - | -
CAINSGRTIYF | TGTGCCATCAATTCCGGGAGAACCATATATTTT | TRBJ1-3 | TRBV10-3 | - | -
CASSIPVGTGELFF | TGTGCCAGTAGTATCCCCGTCGGCACCGGGGAGCTGTTTTTT | TRBJ2-2 | TRBV19 | - | -
CASGLFAVRDSNQPQHF | TGTGCTAGTGGTTTGTTTGCGGTTAGGGATAGCAATCAGCCCCAGCATTTT | TRBJ1-5 | TRBV12-5 | - | -
CASSLAGAEQFF | TGCGCCAGCAGCTTGGCGGGGGCTGAGCAGTTCTTC | TRBJ2-1 | TRBV5-1 | - | -
CATLGDRGTYEQYF | TGTGCCACCCTAGGGGACAGGGGGACCTACGAGCAGTACTTC | TRBJ2-7 | TRBV6-5 | TRBD1 | -
CATSDFPPGGGQTTAYTF | TGTGCCACCAGTGATTTTCCCCCGGGCGGCGGACAAACCACTGCTTACACCTTC | TRBJ1-2 | TRBV24-1 | - | -
CASSYTGTYGNTIYF | TGTGCCAGCAGTTACACGGGGACATATGGGAACACCATATATTTT | TRBJ1-3 | TRBV6-5 | - | -
CASASRGDTEAFF | TGTGCCAGTGCCTCTAGGGGGGACACTGAAGCTTTCTTT | TRBJ1-1 | TRBV6-5 | - | -
CASSSDLGQPQHF | TGTGCCAGCAGCTCTGACTTGGGTCAGCCCCAGCATTTT | TRBJ1-5 | TRBV5-8 | - | -
CASSRDGRQPQHF | TGTGCCAGCAGCCGCGATGGTCGTCAGCCCCAGCATTTT | TRBJ1-5 | TRBV27 | - | -
CASSSQGAGTGELFF | TGTGCCAGCAGCTCGCAGGGGGCGGGCACCGGGGAGCTGTTTTTT | TRBJ2-2 | TRBV7-2 | TRBD1 | -
CASSVFASDTEAFF | TGTGCCAGCAGCGTCTTCGCCTCGGACACTGAAGCTTTCTTT | TRBJ1-1 | TRBV2 | - | -
CASSQGFRAGTGELFF | TGTGCCAGCAGCCAAGGTTTCAGGGCGGGCACCGGGGAGCTGTTTTTT | TRBJ2-2 | TRBV4-2 | - | once
CASSGQNPYEQYF | TGTGCCAGCAGTGGTCAGAACCCCTACGAGCAGTACTTC | TRBJ2-7 | TRBV2 | - | -
CASSQESTRNTEAFF | TGTGCCAGCAGCCAAGAATCGACTAGGAACACTGAAGCTTTCTTT | TRBJ1-1 | TRBV4-2 | - | -
CASSQDKGTYGYTF | TGCGCCAGCAGCCAAGACAAGGGGACCTATGGCTACACCTTC | TRBJ1-2 | TRBV4-1 | - | few
CSASVTVNTEAFF | TGCAGTGCTAGTGTTACTGTGAACACTGAAGCTTTCTTT | TRBJ1-1 | TRBV20-1 | - | -
CASTSGTGDNQPQHF | TGTGCCAGTACTTCCGGGACAGGGGACAATCAGCCCCAGCATTTT | TRBJ1-5 | TRBV19 | TRBD1 | -
CASSLRGANTGELFF | TGCGCCAGCAGCTTACGGGGCGCGAACACCGGGGAGCTGTTTTTT | TRBJ2-2 | TRBV5-1 | - | -
CASSLLGGNNSPLHF | TGCGCCAGCAGCCTCCTTGGAGGGAATAATTCACCCCTCCACTTT | TRBJ1-6 | TRBV5-1 | - | -
CASSPLVAGGQYEQYF | TGCGCCAGCAGCCCCTTAGTAGCGGGAGGGCAATACGAGCAGTACTTC | TRBJ2-7 | TRBV5-1 | TRBD2 | -
CASSLGRGAEAFF | TGTGCCAGCAGCTTAGGGAGGGGCGCTGAAGCTTTCTTT | TRBJ1-1 | TRBV7-2 | - | -
CASSFGTGGYGYTF | TGTGCCAGCAGCTTCGGGACAGGGGGCTATGGCTACACCTTC | TRBJ1-2 | TRBV11-2 | TRBD1 | -
CASSLVVGAYGYTF | TGTGCCAGCAGCTTGGTGGTGGGTGCCTATGGCTACACCTTC | TRBJ1-2 | TRBV5-4 | - | -
CASSLRAAQWSEQYF | TGTGCCAGCAGCTTAAGGGCCGCCCAGTGGAGCGAGCAGTACTTC | TRBJ2-7 | TRBV7-3 | - | -
CASRSGTGVFGYTF | TGTGCCAGCAGGTCCGGGACAGGAGTTTTTGGCTACACCTTC | TRBJ1-2 | TRBV5-6 | TRBD1 | -
CASSLTRSYEQYF | TGTGCCAGCAGCTTAACGCGGTCCTACGAGCAGTACTTC | TRBJ2-7 | TRBV7-2 | - | -
CAISGSRGDTEAFF | TGTGCCATCAGTGGCTCCAGGGGGGACACTGAAGCTTTCTTT | TRBJ1-1 | TRBV10-3 | TRBD1 | -
CATSRTGWNSPLHF | TGTGCCACCAGCAGAACAGGGTGGAATTCACCCCTCCACTTT | TRBJ1-6 | TRBV15 | - | few
CASSPGFSYEQYF | TGTGCCAGCAGTCCGGGGTTCTCCTACGAGCAGTACTTC | TRBJ2-7 | TRBV27 | - | -
CASREDSSSYNEQFF | TGCGCCAGCCGAGAAGACTCGAGCTCCTACAATGAGCAGTTCTTC | TRBJ2-1 | TRBV5-1 | - | few
CASSLLKGNVHNEQFF | TGTGCCAGCAGCCTCCTAAAGGGAAACGTTCACAATGAGCAGTTCTTC | TRBJ2-1 | TRBV7-2 | - | -
CASSPHLEDYGYTF | TGCGCCAGCAGTCCTCATCTGGAGGACTATGGCTACACCTTC | TRBJ1-2 | TRBV5-1 | - | -
CASSLMAASSYEQYF | TGTGCCAGCAGCTTAATGGCAGCTAGCTCCTACGAGCAGTACTTC | TRBJ2-7 | TRBV7-3 | - | -
CASSLAHSLAGAHNEQFF | TGTGCCAGCAGTTTGGCCCACTCTTTAGCGGGAGCCCACAATGAGCAGTTCTTC | TRBJ2-1 | TRBV28 | TRBD2 | once
CASGFGTLETQYF | TGTGCCAGCGGATTCGGGACACTAGAGACCCAGTACTTC | TRBJ2-5 | TRBV28 | - | -
CASSARLAGGLAGNEQFF | TGTGCCAGCAGCGCTCGACTAGCGGGAGGGCTGGCGGGGAATGAGCAGTTCTTC | TRBJ2-1 | TRBV7-2 | TRBD2 | -
CAISESPGFYEQYF | TGTGCCATCAGTGAGTCACCGGGTTTCTACGAGCAGTACTTC | TRBJ2-7 | TRBV10-3 | - | -
CASSRSRDAPQGAFF | TGTGCCAGCAGCCGGAGCAGGGACGCCCCTCAAGGAGCTTTCTTT | TRBJ1-1 | TRBV7-9 | - | once
CASSVEGANTEAFF | TGTGCCAGCAGCGTAGAAGGGGCGAACACTGAAGCTTTCTTT | TRBJ1-1 | TRBV9 | - | -